This note documents a single T cell receptor beta chain sequence. Its antigen is unidentified. Healthy people donating bone marrow made up the donors. The sample belongs to a study of cytomegalovirus exposure and HLA in healthy donors. The PCR contained 60 Vbeta and 13 Jbeta primers. Libraries were prepared by immunoSEQ multiplex PCR; TCRdb keeps only in-frame clonotypes and omits some of them. This sample has about 130,000 clones; over 65% occur once, and the top ten carry around 20%. The study, taken as a whole, reports: Some TCR beta chains (roughly 160 of them) were listed as cytomegalovirus-associated. TCR beta V segments were, for the most part, productive about 87% or about 30% of the time in an earlier analysis. Diagnosis of cytomegalovirus status made by the classifier reportedly showed high specificity and sensitivity.

The sample taken for sequencing was PBMCs. The clonotype was recovered from a man between 18 and 35 years old in good health and CMV-seropositive.

CDR3 nucleotides: TGTGCCAGCAGCTTAGCTAGCGGGGGCACCTACGAGCAGTACTTC. It yields the protein CASSLASGGTYEQYF. The rearrangement uses TRBV7-6 and TRBJ2-7; 9 bases match TRBD2. This CDR3 is 15 amino acids long. Losses at the gene ends were 0 bases for V and 2 bases for J; bases not matched to a gene: 2. Germline V gives CDR1 SGHVS, CDR2 FNYEAQ. Using reference TRBV7-6 and TRBJ2-7 for the parts outside the CDR3, the full variable domain is GAGVSQSPRYKVTKRGQDVALRCDPISGHVSLYWYRQALGQGPEFLTYFNYEAQQDKSGLPNDRFSAERPEGSISTLTIQRTEQRDSAMYRCASSLASGGTYEQYFGPGTRLTVT.